This is a list of T cell receptor beta chains from one sample in a study of blood T cell repertoires in COVID-19. TCRdb keeps only in-frame clones here, not all; method: immunoSEQ multiplex PCR. The table includes some 340,000 clones, roughly 90% detected once. Sequencing was performed on PBMCs or T cells enriched from blood (not recorded which). These TCRs come from a woman in her thirties who had been exposed to COVID-19. CDR3s include the opening cysteine and the closing phenylalanine or tryptophan. Fields, in order: V gene, CDR3 length, J gene, CDR3 protein.

v_gene: TRBV5-1
len: 14
j_gene: TRBJ2-7
CDR3aa: CASSWGTGSYEQYF

v_gene: TRBV4-1
len: 15
j_gene: TRBJ1-3
CDR3aa: CASSHPGQGGYTIYF

v_gene: TRBV28
len: 16
j_gene: TRBJ2-7
CDR3aa: CASSLFGWSAGEEQYF

v_gene: TRBV10-3
len: 17
j_gene: TRBJ1-3
CDR3aa: CAISEGVGPSSGNTIYF

v_gene: TRBV4-3
len: 15
j_gene: TRBJ1-2
CDR3aa: CASSQGDRVKYGYTF

v_gene: TRBV9
len: 14
j_gene: TRBJ2-5
CDR3aa: CASSANQRQETQYF

v_gene: TRBV3-1/TRBV3-2
len: 16
j_gene: TRBJ1-5
CDR3aa: CASSQEPRDKHQPQHF

v_gene: TRBV5-5
len: 14
j_gene: TRBJ2-7
CDR3aa: CASSWEGQAYEQYF

v_gene: TRBV10-3
len: 13
j_gene: TRBJ2-7
CDR3aa: CAIRQGALDEQYF

v_gene: TRBV12-3/TRBV12-4
len: 13
j_gene: TRBJ1-2
CDR3aa: CASSYDSSYGYTF

v_gene: TRBV7-6
len: 14
j_gene: TRBJ2-7
CDR3aa: CASSLAFKGAEQYF

v_gene: TRBV3-1/TRBV3-2
len: 13
j_gene: TRBJ1-1
CDR3aa: CASSQDRGTEAFF

v_gene: TRBV4-3
len: 16
j_gene: TRBJ1-4
CDR3aa: CASSQDHTGRNEKLFF

v_gene: TRBV5-8
len: 15
j_gene: TRBJ1-1
CDR3aa: CASSWSGNMNTEAFF

v_gene: TRBV15
len: 15
j_gene: TRBJ1-5
CDR3aa: CATSRDPISNQPQHF

v_gene: TRBV9
len: 15
j_gene: TRBJ2-2
CDR3aa: CASSARDRNTGELFF

v_gene: TRBV6-5
len: 15
j_gene: TRBJ2-5
CDR3aa: CASSSPTGGLETQYF

v_gene: TRBV5-4
len: 18
j_gene: TRBJ1-1
CDR3aa: CASSRPTWAGLDDTEAFF

v_gene: TRBV5-6
len: 17
j_gene: TRBJ1-2
CDR3aa: CASSHGTGRIMGYGYTF

v_gene: TRBV5-4
len: 15
j_gene: TRBJ1-1
CDR3aa: CASSSSFGWSTEAFF

v_gene: TRBV4-2
len: 17
j_gene: TRBJ2-7
CDR3aa: CASSQVVSERETYEQYF

v_gene: TRBV5-1
len: 13
j_gene: TRBJ2-7
CDR3aa: CASSPGPLGEQYF

v_gene: TRBV7-8
len: 15
j_gene: TRBJ2-5
CDR3aa: CASSLLTGGWETQYF

v_gene: TRBV19
len: 15
j_gene: TRBJ1-6
CDR3aa: CASSDDRIWNSPLHF

v_gene: TRBV15
len: 15
j_gene: TRBJ1-4
CDR3aa: CATSYEGRRGEKLFF

v_gene: TRBV6-5
len: 14
j_gene: TRBJ2-7
CDR3aa: CASSVSGGAYEQYF

v_gene: TRBV29-1
len: 14
j_gene: TRBJ2-7
CDR3aa: CSVYGQGARHEQYF

v_gene: TRBV7-2
len: 14
j_gene: TRBJ1-3
CDR3aa: CASSLAASGNTIYF

v_gene: TRBV6-5
len: 14
j_gene: TRBJ2-3
CDR3aa: CASRTPGSTDTQYF

v_gene: TRBV29-1
len: 12
j_gene: TRBJ1-2
CDR3aa: CSVAGQGNGYTF

v_gene: TRBV6-5
len: 15
j_gene: TRBJ2-3
CDR3aa: CASSYGLTGTDTQYF

v_gene: TRBV6-6
len: 13
j_gene: TRBJ1-2
CDR3aa: CASSYAGADGYTF

v_gene: TRBV9
len: 14
j_gene: TRBJ1-4
CDR3aa: CASSGGQGNEKLFF

v_gene: TRBV19
len: 13
j_gene: TRBJ1-4
CDR3aa: CASSMGTVEKLFF

v_gene: TRBV6-5
len: 12
j_gene: TRBJ1-1
CDR3aa: CASTQYNTEAFF

v_gene: TRBV9
len: 15
j_gene: TRBJ2-3
CDR3aa: CASSGDRVGTDTQYF

v_gene: TRBV3-1/TRBV3-2
len: 14
j_gene: TRBJ2-7
CDR3aa: CASSQERLGGEQYF

v_gene: TRBV21-1
len: 13
j_gene: TRBJ2-7
CDR3aa: CASSKWTVYEQYF

v_gene: TRBV16
len: 15
j_gene: TRBJ1-2
CDR3aa: CASSHYRTTNYGYTF

v_gene: TRBV6-5
len: 12
j_gene: TRBJ1-2
CDR3aa: CASSLGGYGYTF

v_gene: TRBV10-3
len: 13
j_gene: TRBJ2-1
CDR3aa: CAISESQRGKQFF

v_gene: TRBV6-5
len: 15
j_gene: TRBJ2-7
CDR3aa: CASSKELGLSYEQYF

v_gene: TRBV19
len: 14
j_gene: TRBJ1-5
CDR3aa: CASSMRDNNQPQHF

v_gene: TRBV29-1
len: 14
j_gene: TRBJ1-2
CDR3aa: CSVAPQGAYYGYTF

v_gene: TRBV29-1
len: 14
j_gene: TRBJ1-3
CDR3aa: CSVLTDNSGNTIYF

v_gene: TRBV5-1
len: 17
j_gene: TRBJ1-1
CDR3aa: CASSPLDREGENTEAFF

v_gene: TRBV7-8
len: 16
j_gene: TRBJ2-6
CDR3aa: CASIQDRGRGANVLTF

v_gene: TRBV14
len: 16
j_gene: TRBJ2-7
CDR3aa: CASSRQGLKNSYEQYF

v_gene: TRBV7-8
len: 17
j_gene: TRBJ2-3
CDR3aa: CASTASGGAPLTDTQYF

v_gene: TRBV29-1
len: 14
j_gene: TRBJ2-7
CDR3aa: CSFSGGQAAYEQYF

v_gene: TRBV6-5
len: 15
j_gene: TRBJ1-1
CDR3aa: CASTPSRGPNTEAFF

v_gene: TRBV7-2
len: 17
j_gene: TRBJ2-1
CDR3aa: CASSPRISGGVYNEQFF

v_gene: TRBV4-1
len: 18
j_gene: TRBJ2-2
CDR3aa: CASSQGRQVPGSYGELFF

v_gene: TRBV10-2
len: 15
j_gene: TRBJ2-7
CDR3aa: CASNRGTGGFYEQYF

v_gene: TRBV12-5
len: 11
j_gene: TRBJ1-1
CDR3aa: CASGDRGEAFF

v_gene: TRBV6-5
len: 14
j_gene: TRBJ1-4
CDR3aa: CASSPTGRWEKLFF

v_gene: TRBV10-3
len: 14
j_gene: TRBJ1-2
CDR3aa: CAISESGNNYGYTF